This T cell receptor beta chain came from a study of T cells after yellow fever vaccination. Study results and limitations: Primary-vaccination clones mostly resurfaced post-booster (around 95% CD4, more than 80% CD8). On re-exposure, the response was weaker but peaked faster, at day 5 versus 15. FACS-sorted repertoires might harbor abundant contaminating clonotypes from the bulk population.

The TCR cDNA carried a universal primer site and UMIs from 5'RACE template switching. One entry per CDR3 protein results from TCRdb running MiXCR on the 5' RACE reads. Of hundreds of thousands of distinct CDR3 sequences detected, over 9% appear once; the ten largest clones hold under 15%. CDR1 is MNHNS, CDR2 SASEGT, per germline. The CDR3 consists of 16 residues. V was pared by 7 bases and J by 4 bases, with 15 bases of the junction left unmatched. This clonotype was found a few times. Its cognate antigen is unknown. Here the sequenced sample was PBMCs, taken on the day of the yellow fever booster vaccination. This TCR was sampled from a man aged 25-40 years who received the YFV17D yellow fever vaccine. This chain uses TRBV6-1 with TRBJ1-1; 7 bases map to TRBD1. Here the CDR3 DNA reads TGTGCCAGCACCGAGGGAGGGGGCGCGTGGTCCACTGAAGCTTTCTTT. Translated, it gives CASTEGGGAWSTEAFF.